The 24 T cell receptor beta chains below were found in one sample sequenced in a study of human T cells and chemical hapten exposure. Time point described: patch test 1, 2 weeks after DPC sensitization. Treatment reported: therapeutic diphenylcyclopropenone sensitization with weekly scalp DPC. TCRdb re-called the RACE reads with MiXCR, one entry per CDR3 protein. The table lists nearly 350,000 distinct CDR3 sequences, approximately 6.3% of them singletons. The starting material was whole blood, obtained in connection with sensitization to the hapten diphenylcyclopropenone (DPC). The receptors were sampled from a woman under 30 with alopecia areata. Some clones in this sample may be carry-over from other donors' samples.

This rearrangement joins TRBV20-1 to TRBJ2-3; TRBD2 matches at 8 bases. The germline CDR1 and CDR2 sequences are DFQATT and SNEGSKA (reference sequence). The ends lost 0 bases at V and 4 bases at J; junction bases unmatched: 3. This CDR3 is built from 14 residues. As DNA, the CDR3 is TGCAGTGCTAGAGATCGGCGGGGGGCAGATACGCAGTATTTT. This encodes CSARDRRGADTQYF.

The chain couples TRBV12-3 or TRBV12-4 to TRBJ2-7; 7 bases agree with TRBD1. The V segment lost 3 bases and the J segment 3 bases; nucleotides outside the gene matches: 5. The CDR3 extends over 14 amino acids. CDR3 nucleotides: TGTGCCAGCAGTTTCGGACAGGCGAACTACGAGCAGTACTTC. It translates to CASSFGQANYEQYF.

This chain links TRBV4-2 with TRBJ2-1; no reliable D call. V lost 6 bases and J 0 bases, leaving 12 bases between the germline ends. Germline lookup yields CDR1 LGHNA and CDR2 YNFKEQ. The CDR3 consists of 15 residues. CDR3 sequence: CASRPTGSSYNEQFF. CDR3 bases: TGTGCCAGCAGGCCGACGGGTAGCTCCTACAATGAGCAGTTCTTC.

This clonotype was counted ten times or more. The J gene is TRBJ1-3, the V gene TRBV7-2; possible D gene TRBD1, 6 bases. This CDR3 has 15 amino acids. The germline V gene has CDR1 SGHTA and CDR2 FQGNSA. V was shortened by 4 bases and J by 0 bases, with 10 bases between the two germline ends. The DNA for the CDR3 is TGTGCCAGCAGCTCGGGACAAGTCTCTGGAAACACCATATATTTT. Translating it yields CASSSGQVSGNTIYF.

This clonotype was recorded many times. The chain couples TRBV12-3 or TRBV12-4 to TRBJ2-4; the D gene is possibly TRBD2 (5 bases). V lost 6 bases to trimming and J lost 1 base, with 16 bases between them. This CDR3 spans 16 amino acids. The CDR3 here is CASSPHRGSAKNIQYF. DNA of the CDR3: TGTGCCAGCAGCCCGCATCGGGGATCGGCCAAAAACATTCAGTACTTC.

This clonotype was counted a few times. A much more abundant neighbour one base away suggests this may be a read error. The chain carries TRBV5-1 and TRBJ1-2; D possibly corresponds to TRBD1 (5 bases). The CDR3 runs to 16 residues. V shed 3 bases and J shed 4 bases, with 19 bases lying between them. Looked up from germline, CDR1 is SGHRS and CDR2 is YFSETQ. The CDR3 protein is CASSSTGAVELYGYTF. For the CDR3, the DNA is TGCGCCAGCAGCTCGACCGGGGCAGTTGAGCTCTATGGCTACACCTTC.

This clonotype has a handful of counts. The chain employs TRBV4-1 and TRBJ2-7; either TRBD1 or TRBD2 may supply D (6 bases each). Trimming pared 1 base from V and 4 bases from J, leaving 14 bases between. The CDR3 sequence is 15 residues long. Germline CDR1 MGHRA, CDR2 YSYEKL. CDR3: CASSQVTGGRYEQYF. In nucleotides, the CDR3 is TGCGCCAGCAGCCAAGTAACCGGGGGCCGGTACGAGCAGTACTTC.

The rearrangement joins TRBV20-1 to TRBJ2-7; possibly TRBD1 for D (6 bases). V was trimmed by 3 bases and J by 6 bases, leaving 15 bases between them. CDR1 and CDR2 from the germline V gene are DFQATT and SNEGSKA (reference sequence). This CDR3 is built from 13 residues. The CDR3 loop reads CSASSTGRSEQYF. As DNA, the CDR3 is TGCAGTGCTAGTTCGACAGGTCGCAGCGAGCAGTACTTC.

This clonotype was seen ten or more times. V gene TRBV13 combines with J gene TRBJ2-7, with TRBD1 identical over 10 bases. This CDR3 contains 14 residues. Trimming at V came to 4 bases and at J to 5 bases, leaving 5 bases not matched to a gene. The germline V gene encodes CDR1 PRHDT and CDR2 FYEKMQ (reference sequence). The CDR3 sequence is CASSSGTGVNEQYF. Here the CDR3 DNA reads TGTGCCAGCAGCTCCGGGACAGGGGTCAACGAGCAGTACTTC.

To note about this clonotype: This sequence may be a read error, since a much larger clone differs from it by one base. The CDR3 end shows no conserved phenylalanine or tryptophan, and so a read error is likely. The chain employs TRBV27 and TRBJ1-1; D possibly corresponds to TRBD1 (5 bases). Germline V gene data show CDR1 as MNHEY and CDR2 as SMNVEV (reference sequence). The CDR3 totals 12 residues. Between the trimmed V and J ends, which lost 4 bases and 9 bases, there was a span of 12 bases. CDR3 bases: TGTGCCAGCAGTTCCCAGGGAGGAAAAGCTTTCCTT. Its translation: CASSSQGGKAFL.

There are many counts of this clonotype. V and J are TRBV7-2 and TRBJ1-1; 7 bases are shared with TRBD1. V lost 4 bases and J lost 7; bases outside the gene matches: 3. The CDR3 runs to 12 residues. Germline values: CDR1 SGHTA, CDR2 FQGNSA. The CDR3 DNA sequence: TGTGCCAGCAGCTCACAGGGGAATGAAGCTTTCTTT. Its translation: CASSSQGNEAFF. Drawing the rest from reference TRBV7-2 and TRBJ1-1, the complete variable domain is GAGVSQSPSNKVTEKGKDVELRCDPISGHTALYWYRQSLGQGLEFLIYFQGNSAPDKSGLPSDRFSAERTGGSVSTLTIQRTQQEDSAVYLCASSSQGNEAFFGQGTRLTVV.

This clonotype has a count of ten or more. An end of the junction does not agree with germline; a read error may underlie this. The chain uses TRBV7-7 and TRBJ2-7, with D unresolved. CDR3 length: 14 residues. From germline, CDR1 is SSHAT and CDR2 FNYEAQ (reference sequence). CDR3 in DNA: TGTGCTAGCAGCTTAGGTCCGCGGCCCTACGAGCAGTACTTC. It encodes CASSLGPRPYEQYF. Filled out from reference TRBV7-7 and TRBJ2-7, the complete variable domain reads GAGVSQSPRYKVTKRGQDVTLRCDPISSHATLYWYQQALGQGPEFLTYFNYEAQPDKSGLPSDRFSAERPEGSISTLTIQRTEQRDSAMYRCASSLGPRPYEQYFGPGTRLTVT.

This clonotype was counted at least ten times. In DNA, the CDR3 is TGCGCCAGCAGCCAAGATATCCGCATCAGTAAAGTAGCTTTCTTT. This sequence encodes CASSQDIRISKVAFF. The V gene is TRBV4-3, the J gene TRBJ1-1; D remains unclear. CDR1 is LGHNA, CDR2 YSLEER, per germline. Trimming pared 0 bases from V and 10 bases from J, leaving 18 bases between. The CDR3 covers 15 residues.

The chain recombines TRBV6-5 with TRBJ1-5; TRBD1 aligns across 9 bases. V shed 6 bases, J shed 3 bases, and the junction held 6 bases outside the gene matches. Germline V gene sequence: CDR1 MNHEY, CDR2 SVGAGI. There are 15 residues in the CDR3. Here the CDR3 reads CASSRRTGDNQPQHF. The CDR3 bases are TGTGCCAGCAGCCGCCGGACAGGGGACAATCAGCCCCAGCATTTT.

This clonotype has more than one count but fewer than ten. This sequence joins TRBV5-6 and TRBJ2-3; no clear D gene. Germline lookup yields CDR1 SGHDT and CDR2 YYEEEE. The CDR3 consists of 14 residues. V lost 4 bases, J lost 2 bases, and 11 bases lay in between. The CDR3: CASSPTATTDTQYF. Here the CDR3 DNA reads TGTGCCAGCAGCCCGACGGCTACCACAGATACGCAGTATTTT.

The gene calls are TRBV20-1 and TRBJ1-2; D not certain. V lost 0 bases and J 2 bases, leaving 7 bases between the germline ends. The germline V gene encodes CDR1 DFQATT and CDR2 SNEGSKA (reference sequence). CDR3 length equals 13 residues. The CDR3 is CSAREDGNYGYTF. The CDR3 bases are TGCAGTGCTAGAGAGGACGGGAACTATGGCTACACCTTC.

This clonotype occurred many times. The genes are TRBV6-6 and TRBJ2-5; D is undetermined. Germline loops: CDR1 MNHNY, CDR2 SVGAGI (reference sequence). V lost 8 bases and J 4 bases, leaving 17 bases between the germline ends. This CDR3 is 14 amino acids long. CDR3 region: CASSYDESGETQYF. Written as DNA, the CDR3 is TGTGCCAGCTCATACGACGAATCGGGAGAGACCCAGTACTTC.

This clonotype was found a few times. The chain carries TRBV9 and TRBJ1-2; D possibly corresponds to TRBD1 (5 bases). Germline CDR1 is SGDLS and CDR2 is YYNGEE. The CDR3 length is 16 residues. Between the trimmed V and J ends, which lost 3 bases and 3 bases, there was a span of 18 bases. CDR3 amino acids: CASSEGLGGWDYGYTF. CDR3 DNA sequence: TGTGCCAGCAGCGAGGGGCTTGGGGGATGGGACTATGGCTACACCTTC.

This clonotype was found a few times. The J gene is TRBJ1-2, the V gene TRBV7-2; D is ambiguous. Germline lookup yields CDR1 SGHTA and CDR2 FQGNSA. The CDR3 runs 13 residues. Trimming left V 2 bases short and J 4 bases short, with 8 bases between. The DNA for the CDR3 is TGTGCCAGCAGCTTAACAGCTTTCTATGGCTACACCTTC. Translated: CASSLTAFYGYTF.

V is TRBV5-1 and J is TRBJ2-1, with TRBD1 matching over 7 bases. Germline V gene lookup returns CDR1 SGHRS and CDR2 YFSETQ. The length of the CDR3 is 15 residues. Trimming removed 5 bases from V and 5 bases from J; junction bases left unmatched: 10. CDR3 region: CASRHTGTVNNEQFF. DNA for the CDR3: TGCGCCAGCAGACATACCGGGACAGTCAACAATGAGCAGTTCTTC.

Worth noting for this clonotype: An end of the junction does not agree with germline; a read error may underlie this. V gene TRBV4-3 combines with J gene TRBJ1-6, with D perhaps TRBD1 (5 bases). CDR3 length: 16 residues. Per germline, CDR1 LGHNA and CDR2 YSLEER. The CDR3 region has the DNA TGCGTCAGCAGCCAAGATCCAGGGATGGGTAGTTCACCCCTCCACTTT. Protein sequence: CVSSQDPGMGSSPLHF.

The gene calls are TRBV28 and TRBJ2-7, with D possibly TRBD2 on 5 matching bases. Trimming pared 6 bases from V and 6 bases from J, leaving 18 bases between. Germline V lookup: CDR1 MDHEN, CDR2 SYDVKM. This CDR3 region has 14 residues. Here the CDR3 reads CASSSAGEGGEQYF. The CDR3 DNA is TGTGCCAGCAGCTCCGCCGGGGAAGGCGGCGAGCAGTACTTC.

CDR3 loop: CASSPGQGSKQFF. The CDR3 nucleotides are TGCGCCAGCAGCCCGGGACAGGGAAGTAAGCAGTTCTTC. V gene TRBV5-1 combines with J gene TRBJ2-1, with 9 positions matching TRBD1. The CDR3 sequence is 13 residues long. Per germline, CDR1 SGHRS and CDR2 YFSETQ. V lost 4 bases and J lost 11; bases outside the gene matches: 7.

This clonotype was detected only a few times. CDR3 residues: CASSIHRGKETQYF. CDR3 nucleotide sequence: TGTGCCAGCTCCATACACAGGGGAAAAGAGACCCAGTACTTC. V and J are TRBV7-2 and TRBJ2-5; 7 bases are a match to TRBD1. V lost 8 bases and J lost 3; bases outside the gene matches: 9. This CDR3 is built from 14 residues. Per the germline V gene, CDR1 is SGHTA and CDR2 is FQGNSA.